A selection of T cell receptor beta chains follows, all from one sample in a study of blood T cell repertoires in COVID-19. Only in-frame clones appear in the TCRdb table, and some are missing; sequencing was by immunoSEQ multiplex PCR. The table records some 250,000 clones, about 73% of them present only once. What was sequenced was peripheral blood. Receptors were obtained from an elderly woman with acute or convalescent COVID-19. Both conserved end residues are part of each CDR3. D genes are given only for firm matches. Part of the rows lack a size; the others show once, few, many or a class for expanded clones.

TGTGCCTGGAGTGTACCTAGCGGGAGAGTGGATACGCAGTATTTT	CAWSVPSGRVDTQYF	TRBV30	TRBD2	TRBJ2-3	few
TGTGCCACCAGCAGGGCCGGGACACCAAATTCACCCCTCCACTTT	CATSRAGTPNSPLHF	TRBV15	-	TRBJ1-6	-
TGTGCCAGCAGACGGACGGGGAATAGCAATCAGCCCCAGCATTTT	CASRRTGNSNQPQHF	TRBV6-6	-	TRBJ1-5	-
TGTGCCAGCAGCTTCGGGACAGACAATCAGCCCCAGCATTTT	CASSFGTDNQPQHF	TRBV7-9	TRBD1	TRBJ1-5	-
TGTGCCAGTAGTATGGAGGGGATCACCGGGGAGCTGTTTTTT	CASSMEGITGELFF	TRBV19	-	TRBJ2-2	-
TGTGCCAGCAGTGAAGTAGGGGACTCCTACAATGAGCAGTTCTTC	CASSEVGDSYNEQFF	TRBV6-1	-	TRBJ2-1	-
TGTGCCAGCAGCTCGGGGGGCCGGGACAGGGGCTCTGGAAACACCATATATTTT	CASSSGGRDRGSGNTIYF	TRBV7-7	TRBD1	TRBJ1-3	-
TGTGCCAGCAGTTTCATGTTCAACAGGGTCAGCACAGATACGCAGTATTTT	CASSFMFNRVSTDTQYF	TRBV28	-	TRBJ2-3	-
TGTGCCAGCAGCGCTAAGACAGGGGGGCATGGCTACACCTTC	CASSAKTGGHGYTF	TRBV5-4	TRBD1	TRBJ1-2	-
TGTGCCAGCAATCCTAGCGGGAAGGTGGGCGGTACGCAGTATTTT	CASNPSGKVGGTQYF	TRBV2	TRBD2	TRBJ2-3	-
TGTGCCACCAGCAGGAGACAGCCGATGAACACTGAAGCTTTCTTT	CATSRRQPMNTEAFF	TRBV15	-	TRBJ1-1	-
TGTGCCAGTTCGGACACTTATAATTCACCCCTCCACTTT	CASSDTYNSPLHF	TRBV19	-	TRBJ1-6	-
TGTGCCTGGAGTTCCCGGGACAGAAGGGGCTATGGCTACACCTTC	CAWSSRDRRGYGYTF	TRBV30	TRBD1	TRBJ1-2	-
TGTGCCAGCAGTTACTCGGGCAGAACCTACGAGCAGTACTTC	CASSYSGRTYEQYF	TRBV6-5	-	TRBJ2-7	-
TGTGCCAGCAGTTACGAGACCCGAGGAGTTAGCAATCAGCCCCAGCATTTT	CASSYETRGVSNQPQHF	TRBV6-2/TRBV6-3	-	TRBJ1-5	-
TGTGCCAGCAGTTTATTAAGCGGGGGGACCTATAGCACAGATACGCAGTATTTT	CASSLLSGGTYSTDTQYF	TRBV27	TRBD2	TRBJ2-3	-
TGCGCCAGCAGACCCCTTGGGACAGGGGGTGGCTACACCTTC	CASRPLGTGGGYTF	TRBV5-1	TRBD1	TRBJ1-2	-
TGCGCCAGCAGGCCCGGGACTAGCGGGAGTCATGAGCAGTTCTTC	CASRPGTSGSHEQFF	TRBV5-1	TRBD2	TRBJ2-1	few
TGCGCCAGCAGCCCGGGTCAGGGGGGCACCGGGGAGCTGTTTTTT	CASSPGQGGTGELFF	TRBV4-1	-	TRBJ2-2	-
TGTGCCAGCTCGCGCGGGACAGGGTACGAGCAGTACTTC	CASSRGTGYEQYF	TRBV18	TRBD1	TRBJ2-7	-
TGTGCTAGTGGTTTGGGACTTTCCGGAAACACCATATATTTT	CASGLGLSGNTIYF	TRBV12-5	-	TRBJ1-3	once
TGTGCCACCCGCCAGGGGGCTGGAAACACCATATATTTT	CATRQGAGNTIYF	TRBV10-3	TRBD1	TRBJ1-3	-
TGTGCCAGCAGTGCAGGGGGCAACTATGGCTACACCTTC	CASSAGGNYGYTF	TRBV2	TRBD1	TRBJ1-2	-
TGCGCCAGCAGCTTCCCAACGACAGGGCTTAACACCTACGAGCAGTACTTC	CASSFPTTGLNTYEQYF	TRBV5-1	TRBD1	TRBJ2-7	once
TGTGCCAGCAGAGGGCGGGAGACTTACAATGAGCAGTTCTTC	CASRGRETYNEQFF	TRBV6-5	TRBD2	TRBJ2-1	once
TGTGCCAGCATCAAGGGGACAAGGGGCACTGAAGCTTTCTTT	CASIKGTRGTEAFF	TRBV2	-	TRBJ1-1	-
TGTGCCAGCAGCCAAGTAAGGAACAGGGGTCAAGAGACCCAGTACTTC	CASSQVRNRGQETQYF	TRBV3-1/TRBV3-2	TRBD1	TRBJ2-5	-
TGTGCCAGCAAACAGGGGGCGGGCGGCTACACCTTC	CASKQGAGGYTF	TRBV27	TRBD1	TRBJ1-2	once
TGTGCCAGCAGTGATCAGGAGACCCAGTACTTC	CASSDQETQYF	TRBV2	-	TRBJ2-5	-
TGTGCCATCAGTGAACTTGAAAATGAAAAACTGTTTTTT	CAISELENEKLFF	TRBV10-3	-	TRBJ1-4	-
TGTGCCAGCAGCCGAAATAACTATAGGGGCGAGCAGTACTTC	CASSRNNYRGEQYF	TRBV3-1/TRBV3-2	-	TRBJ2-7	few
TGCGCCAGCAGTCTAGCGGGAGTAGGTGAGCAGTTCTTC	CASSLAGVGEQFF	TRBV5-1	TRBD2	TRBJ2-1	-
TGTGCCAGCAGCCCCCATCCGCGGACAGCCGAGCAGTACTTC	CASSPHPRTAEQYF	TRBV9	-	TRBJ2-7	-
TGTGCCAGCAGTTCCAGGGGGGACACAGATACGCAGTATTTT	CASSSRGDTDTQYF	TRBV6-5	-	TRBJ2-3	-
TGCGCCAGCAGCTCAGTGGACAGTATGAACACTGAAGCTTTCTTT	CASSSVDSMNTEAFF	TRBV5-1	-	TRBJ1-1	-
TGTGCCATCAGTGATCTTCACAGGGCCGGGACTGAAGCTTTCTTT	CAISDLHRAGTEAFF	TRBV10-3	-	TRBJ1-1	-
TGTGCCATCAGTCTGCAGGGACAGGGGGACACCGGGGAGCTGTTTTTT	CAISLQGQGDTGELFF	TRBV10-3	TRBD1	TRBJ2-2	-
TGTGCCAGCAGCTCCCTAGCGGGGACCTACAATGAGCAGTTCTTC	CASSSLAGTYNEQFF	TRBV7-9	TRBD2	TRBJ2-1	-
TGCGCCAGCAGCACAACCGGGACAGGGGGACTTTATGGCTACACCTTC	CASSTTGTGGLYGYTF	TRBV5-1	TRBD1	TRBJ1-2	few
TGTGCCAGCAGCCGCCCAGGAGCGGGGGGGCATGGTACGCAGTATTTT	CASSRPGAGGHGTQYF	TRBV3-1/TRBV3-2	TRBD2	TRBJ2-3	-
TGTGCCAGCAGCCCCCAGGGGCCCATCTCTGGGGCCAACGTCCTGACTTTC	CASSPQGPISGANVLTF	TRBV7-2	-	TRBJ2-6	-
TGCAGCGTTGGGGAAGGGGGCACTAATGAAAAACTGTTTTTT	CSVGEGGTNEKLFF	TRBV29-1	TRBD1	TRBJ1-4	-
TGTGCCAGCTCACTACAGGGGTCCTATAATTCACCCCTCCACTTT	CASSLQGSYNSPLHF	TRBV18	TRBD1	TRBJ1-6	-
TGTGCCAGACTAGGTGGTACCGGGGAGCTGTTTTTT	CARLGGTGELFF	TRBV7-9	-	TRBJ2-2	-
TGTGCCATCAGTGAAGGACAGGGTTCATCAGGAAACACCATATATTTT	CAISEGQGSSGNTIYF	TRBV10-3	TRBD1	TRBJ1-3	-
TGTGCCAGCAGCAATAGATTCACAGATACGCAGTATTTT	CASSNRFTDTQYF	TRBV11-1	-	TRBJ2-3	-
TGTGCCAGCAGCTTAGCTGGGGCAGTCGAAGCTTTCTTT	CASSLAGAVEAFF	TRBV7-9	-	TRBJ1-1	-
TGCGCCAGCAGCACCCTCACCGGGACAGTTATCCCCGGGGAGCTGTTTTTT	CASSTLTGTVIPGELFF	TRBV5-1	TRBD1	TRBJ2-2	-
TGCAGTGCTAGAGATCGCGGGACCCAGTACTTC	CSARDRGTQYF	TRBV20-1	-	TRBJ2-5	-
TGTGCCATCAGTGACCCTACAGGGCTAGCCACTGAAGCTTTCTTT	CAISDPTGLATEAFF	TRBV10-3	-	TRBJ1-1	few
TGTGCCAGCAGTTTACAAAGGGGGACTGAAGCTTTCTTT	CASSLQRGTEAFF	TRBV12-3/TRBV12-4	-	TRBJ1-1	-
TGTGCCAGCAGCCACGGGACAGGAAGGACCTACGAGCAGTACTTC	CASSHGTGRTYEQYF	TRBV6-6	TRBD1	TRBJ2-7	-
TGTGCCAGCAGTGTACAGGGCCTGGGCACCCTCACAGATACGCAGTATTTT	CASSVQGLGTLTDTQYF	TRBV28	-	TRBJ2-3	-
TGTGCCAGCAGTCCCTTTTTCCAGGGGGCGGCCGAGCAGTACTTC	CASSPFFQGAAEQYF	TRBV27	TRBD1	TRBJ2-7	-
TGTGCCAGCAGCTTGGCGGGGACAGGGTTGACCGGGGAGCTGTTTTTT	CASSLAGTGLTGELFF	TRBV5-5	TRBD1	TRBJ2-2	-
TGTGCCAGCAGCCGGACAGGGGGGACAGATACGCAGTATTTT	CASSRTGGTDTQYF	TRBV2	TRBD1	TRBJ2-3	-
TGTGCCAGCAGTTGGTTGGGGGCAGGCGGCTACACCTTC	CASSWLGAGGYTF	TRBV12-3/TRBV12-4	-	TRBJ1-2	-
TGTGCCAGCAGCAAAGAGAACAGGGCCGGGCCAAAGGCCAAAGAGACCCAGTACTTC	CASSKENRAGPKAKETQYF	TRBV21-1	-	TRBJ2-5	-
TGTGCCAGCAGTGTAGAATCGGGGGGTCCCTACGAGCAGTACTTC	CASSVESGGPYEQYF	TRBV2	TRBD2	TRBJ2-7	-
TGTGCCAGCTCACTGGGACAGGGAAGCACTGAAGCTTTCTTT	CASSLGQGSTEAFF	TRBV18	TRBD1	TRBJ1-1	-